Below are 21 T cell receptor beta chains sequenced from a single sample in a study of naive and memory T cell subsets. The beta constant-region primer was an equimolar mix of two oligonucleotides covering TRBC1 and TRBC2. TCRdb reprocessed the UMI-ligation and nested PCR reads via MiXCR and lists one record per CDR3 protein. This table holds about 2,800 distinct CDR3 sequences, roughly 7.2% found once. The sequenced sample consisted of effector memory CD8+ T cells from blood. Indicated subset: effector memory, CD45RA- CD27-. These receptors were taken from a human donor in good health.

This clonotype was observed at least ten times. The rearrangement links TRBV15 to TRBJ1-6; D not resolved. Germline lookup yields CDR1 LNHNV and CDR2 YYDKDF (reference sequence). The CDR3 consists of 19 residues. Trimming stripped 1 base from V and 4 bases from J, with 20 bases between. The CDR3: CATSRVTGFGLSYNSPLHF. In DNA, the CDR3 is TGTGCCACCAGCAGAGTAACGGGATTTGGACTTTCGTATAATTCACCCCTCCACTTT.

DNA of the CDR3: TGTGCCAGCAGTTTGGGGGGGTTCACTATCGAGCAGTACTTC. Protein sequence: CASSLGGFTIEQYF. V and J are TRBV27 and TRBJ2-7, with 7 bases aligning to TRBD2. The germline gives CDR1 MNHEY, CDR2 SMNVEV (reference sequence). The J segment lost 6 bases and the V segment lost 3 bases, leaving 8 bases of the junction unmatched. CDR3 length equals 14 residues.

This clonotype is judged medium-sized. The rearrangement links TRBV19 to TRBJ2-6; 9 positions match TRBD1. The junction had 7 bases not matched to a gene; V was cut back by 2 bases and J by 2 bases. The CDR3 has 18 amino acids. The germline V gene encodes CDR1 LNHDA and CDR2 SQIVND (reference sequence). This chain's CDR3 is CASSILGTGFPGANVLTF. In DNA, the CDR3 is TGTGCCAGTAGTATACTCGGGACAGGGTTCCCTGGGGCCAACGTCCTGACTTTC.

This clonotype was seen ten or more times. This chain joins TRBV9 and TRBJ1-2; no firm D call. CDR1 SGDLS and CDR2 YYNGEE come from the germline V gene. This CDR3 has 14 residues. The V end lost 0 bases, the J end lost 6 bases, and 12 bases lay between the germline ends. Here the CDR3 DNA reads TGTGCCAGCAGCGTAGCTACAGCGGGGAATGGCTACACCTTC. Translated, it gives CASSVATAGNGYTF.

The genes are TRBV5-1 and TRBJ2-5; unclear D gene. Trimming removed 0 bases at V and 4 bases at J, with 13 bases between. Germline lookup yields CDR1 SGHRS and CDR2 YFSETQ. The CDR3 consists of 15 residues. CDR3 coding DNA: TGCGCCAGCAGCTTGGAGTCAGGTATTCTAGAGACCCAGTACTTC. Protein product: CASSLESGILETQYF.

This clonotype has at least ten counts. The V call is TRBV4-1, the J call TRBJ2-5, with D perhaps matching TRBD1 or TRBD2 (5 bases each). The CDR3 loop spans 13 amino acids. V lost 4 bases and J lost 5, with 11 bases in between. Germline loops: CDR1 MGHRA, CDR2 YSYEKL. CDR3 in amino acids: CASSPEGMETQYF. CDR3 nucleotides: TGCGCCAGCAGCCCCGAGGGGATGGAGACCCAGTACTTC.

The chain combines TRBV6-5 with TRBJ2-2, with TRBD1 identical over 7 bases. The CDR3 covers 15 residues. Germline loops: CDR1 MNHEY, CDR2 SVGAGI. With 6 bases clipped from V and 2 bases from J, the junction kept 6 bases outside the gene matches. CDR3 DNA sequence: TGTGCCAGCAGCGACCGGGACAGAAACACCGGGGAGCTGTTTTTT. The encoded protein is CASSDRDRNTGELFF.

This clonotype was detected ten times or more. The chain couples TRBV7-9 to TRBJ2-7, with D possibly being TRBD1 or TRBD2 (5 bases each). Trimming cost V 4 bases and J 2 bases, with 15 bases left between them. The CDR3 length is 15 residues. CDR1 is SEHNR, CDR2 FQNEAQ, per germline (reference sequence). CDR3 amino acids: CASSSRDVGAYEQYF. In nucleotides, the CDR3 is TGTGCCAGCAGCTCGCGAGACGTGGGGGCCTACGAGCAGTACTTC.

Within the sample, this clonotype is large. The genes are TRBV7-3 and TRBJ2-1; the match to TRBD2 covers 7 bases. In germline, CDR1 is SGHTA, CDR2 FQGTGA. The CDR3 has 16 residues. The V gene end was trimmed by 4 bases and the J gene end by 8 bases; junction bases not matched to a gene: 14. For the CDR3, the DNA is TGTGCCAGCAGCTCCCCGGCCGGACTAGAGAGGGATGAGCAGTTCTTC. Amino acid sequence: CASSSPAGLERDEQFF.

This clonotype was recorded many times. The V gene is TRBV3-1, the J gene TRBJ1-2; no firm D call. Trimming took off 4 bases at V and 6 bases at J, with 15 bases between the two ends. This CDR3 region has 14 residues. Looked up from germline, CDR1 is LGHDT and CDR2 is YNNKEL (reference sequence). The CDR3 DNA follows: TGTGCCAGCAGCCCGTTTTTTGGTGGGAATGGCTACACCTTC. Protein sequence: CASSPFFGGNGYTF.

This clonotype was found many times. This chain connects TRBV7-8 to TRBJ2-1, with 11 bases lining up with TRBD2. V lost 1 base and J lost 4; bases outside the gene matches: 6. The CDR3 extends over 17 amino acids. Germline-derived CDR1 and CDR2 are SGHVS and FQNEAQ. CDR3 sequence (DNA): TGTGCCAGCAGCTTAGATGGTAGCGGGAGGGTGTACAATGAGCAGTTCTTC. Amino acids: CASSLDGSGRVYNEQFF. The entire variable domain, with the rest obtained from reference TRBV7-8 and TRBJ2-1, is as follows: GAGVSQSPRYKVAKRGQDVALRCDPISGHVSLFWYQQALGQGPEFLTYFQNEAQLDKSGLPSDRFFAERPEGSVSTLKIQRTQQEDSAVYLCASSLDGSGRVYNEQFFGPGTRLTVL.

This clonotype was seen a handful of times. This chain uses TRBV9 with TRBJ1-5, with 10 nucleotides matching TRBD1. Germline V lookup: CDR1 SGDLS, CDR2 YYNGEE. V gave up 2 bases and J gave up 4 bases; unmatched junction bases: 3. CDR3 length equals 15 residues. The CDR3 region has the DNA TGTGCCAGCAGCGTCGGACAGGGGGGAAATCAGCCCCAGCATTTT. This translates into CASSVGQGGNQPQHF.

This clonotype was counted a few times. The chain carries TRBV20-1 and TRBJ2-5, with 11 bases fitting TRBD2. Germline trimming cut 1 base from V and 5 bases from J; bases unmatched to any gene: 15. The CDR3 spans 18 residues. Germline V gene data show CDR1 as DFQATT and CDR2 as SNEGSKA (reference sequence). CDR3 nucleotides: TGCAGTGCTAGAGTCGGGACTAGCGGAATCCCTCGGGGGGAGACCCAGTACTTC. It encodes CSARVGTSGIPRGETQYF.

The table lists this clonotype with many counts. The rearrangement uses TRBV6-2 or TRBV6-3 and TRBJ2-2; D remains unclear. Germline-derived CDR1 and CDR2 are MNHEY and SVGEGT. CDR3 size: 15 residues. The V gene lost 4 bases and the J gene lost 0 bases, with 9 bases spanning the gap. The CDR3 region has the DNA TGTGCCAGCAGTTTAACGGAGACGAACACCGGGGAGCTGTTTTTT. Amino acid sequence: CASSLTETNTGELFF.

This clonotype was counted only a few times. The genes are TRBV2 and TRBJ2-7, with 13 positions matching TRBD2. CDR1 is SNHLY and CDR2 is FYNNEI in the germline V gene. Losses at the gene ends were 1 base for V and 5 bases for J; bases not matched to a gene: 11. This CDR3 spans 18 amino acids. CDR3 bases: TGTGCCAGCAGTGAAGGACTAGCGGGAGGCTACCTCGGCCACGAGCAGTACTTC. It translates to CASSEGLAGGYLGHEQYF.

This clonotype was observed at least ten times. V usage is TRBV5-5 and J usage is TRBJ2-7, with D uncertain. V was shortened by 1 base and J by 0 bases, with 11 bases between the two germline ends. The CDR3 sequence is 15 residues long. CDR1 is SGHKS, CDR2 YYEKEE, per germline (reference sequence). CDR3 in DNA: TGTGCCAGCAGCTTGTCGTGGGGTTCCTCCTACGAGCAGTACTTC. Residues: CASSLSWGSSYEQYF.

This clonotype was seen more than once but under ten times. The rearrangement links TRBV6-4 to TRBJ2-3, with D unresolved. The germline CDR1 and CDR2 sequences are MRHNA and SNTAGT. V lost 2 bases to trimming and J lost 1 base, with 7 bases between them. CDR3 length: 14 residues. CDR3: CASSDQMGTDTQYF. As DNA, the CDR3 is TGTGCCAGCAGTGACCAAATGGGCACAGATACGCAGTATTTT.

Ten or more counts support this clonotype. The J gene is TRBJ2-1, the V gene TRBV9; 8 positions agree with TRBD2. The CDR3 runs 16 residues. V gave up 4 bases and J gave up 0 bases; unmatched junction bases: 6. Germline V gene data show CDR1 as SGDLS and CDR2 as YYNGEE. The CDR3 DNA is TGTGCCAGCAGCTTGTCTAGCGGGTTCTCCTACAATGAGCAGTTCTTC. It codes for CASSLSSGFSYNEQFF.

This clonotype appeared a few times. The rearrangement uses TRBV11-2 and TRBJ1-5, with D unclear. Germline loops: CDR1 SGHAT, CDR2 FQNNGV. V dropped 2 bases and J dropped 4 bases, with 6 bases sitting between them. The CDR3 spans 13 residues. CDR3 residues: CASSLNLNQPQHF. As DNA, the CDR3 is TGTGCCAGCAGCTTAAATCTGAATCAGCCCCAGCATTTT.

This clonotype came up a few times. The chain is built from TRBV27 and TRBJ1-5; 7 nucleotides align to TRBD1. This CDR3 spans 17 amino acids. V was pared by 6 bases and J by 9 bases, with 20 bases of the junction left unmatched. From germline, CDR1 is MNHEY and CDR2 SMNVEV (reference sequence). DNA for the CDR3: TGTGCCAGCAGGGCAATTTCACGAGGGGGCGATGGGCGGCCCCAGCATTTT. Encoded protein: CASRAISRGGDGRPQHF.

This clonotype was seen more than once but under ten times. The V and J genes are TRBV6-4 and TRBJ2-6; D is unclear. V lost 4 bases and J 0 bases, leaving 4 bases between the germline ends. From germline, CDR1 is MRHNA and CDR2 SNTAGT. The CDR3 is 14 residues long. The CDR3 protein is CASSGSSGANVLTF. The CDR3 nucleotides read TGTGCCAGCAGTGGGTCCTCTGGGGCCAACGTCCTGACTTTC.